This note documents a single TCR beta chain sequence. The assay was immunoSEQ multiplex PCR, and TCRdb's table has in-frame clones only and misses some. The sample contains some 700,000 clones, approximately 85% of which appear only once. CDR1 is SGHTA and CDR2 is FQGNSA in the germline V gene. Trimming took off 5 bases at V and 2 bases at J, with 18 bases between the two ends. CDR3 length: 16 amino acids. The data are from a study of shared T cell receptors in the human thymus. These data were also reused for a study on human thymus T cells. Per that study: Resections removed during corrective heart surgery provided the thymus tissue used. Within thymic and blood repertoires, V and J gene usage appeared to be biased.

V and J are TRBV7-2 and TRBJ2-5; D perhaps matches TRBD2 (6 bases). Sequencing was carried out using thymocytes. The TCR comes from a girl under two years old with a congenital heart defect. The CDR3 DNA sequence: TGTGCCAGCAGCCCCCGTGGGACTGGGAGACAAGAGACCCAGTACTTC. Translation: CASSPRGTGRQETQYF.